This T cell receptor beta chain comes out of a study of human T cells and chemical hapten exposure. The wider study: Patients, predominantly female, presented with alopecia areata, totalis or universalis.

Time point of the sample: pre-sensitization, week 0. Specified treatment: therapeutic diphenylcyclopropenone sensitization with weekly scalp DPC. Sample donors consisted of patients with alopecia, aged 18 to 70 years, who were suitable for DPC. This clonotype appeared a few times. TCRdb re-called the RACE reads through MiXCR, storing one row per CDR3 protein. The sample includes approximately 52,000 distinct CDR3 sequences, about 9% of them seen just once. This CDR3 has 13 residues. V lost 5 bases and J lost 6, with 13 bases in between. Germline lookup yields CDR1 SGHRS and CDR2 YFSETQ. The clonotype originates from a woman aged 40 to 49 with alopecia areata. Some clones in this sample may be carry-over from other donors' samples. The material sequenced was whole blood, taken in connection with sensitization to the hapten diphenylcyclopropenone (DPC). The chain uses TRBV5-1 and TRBJ2-3; D gene ambiguous. The CDR3 loop is CASSSDPGDTQYF. CDR3 bases: TGCGCCAGCAGTTCCGACCCCGGGGATACGCAGTATTTT.